Shown below are 32 T cell receptor beta chains from a single sample sequenced in a study of graft-versus-host responses after intestinal transplantation. The assay was immunoSEQ multiplex PCR, and TCRdb's table has in-frame clones only and misses some. The sample has under 20,000 clones, 35% to 45% seen once. The starting material was alloreactive CD4+ T cells from a mixed lymphocyte reaction culture, obtained before intestinal transplant. Subset in this sample: CFSE-low proliferating T cells sorted from roughly 6-day pre-transplant mixed lymphocyte reaction (GvH or HvG direction). The receptor source for this set is a human patient who received an intestinal transplant.

The genes are TRBV9 and TRBJ1-4, with 7 bases matching TRBD1. The CDR3 extends over 15 amino acids. Looked up from germline, CDR1 is SGDLS and CDR2 is YYNGEE. V trimming: 4 bases; J trimming: 8 bases; junction bases outside the gene matches: 11. CDR3 protein: CASSPGTALIEKLFF. In nucleotides, the CDR3 is TGTGCCAGCAGCCCCGGGACAGCTTTAATAGAAAAACTGTTTTTT.

The V gene is TRBV9, the J gene TRBJ2-5, with unresolved D. The germline V and J ends were trimmed by 0 bases and 2 bases, with 8 bases remaining between them. Germline V gene lookup returns CDR1 SGDLS and CDR2 YYNGEE. This CDR3 comprises 14 residues. CDR3 in DNA: TGTGCCAGCAGCGTAGGGTTGAGGCAAGAGACCCAGTACTTC. Protein: CASSVGLRQETQYF.

This clone was seen a handful of times. V is TRBV19 and J is TRBJ2-2; D is ambiguous. The germline V gene encodes CDR1 LNHDA and CDR2 SQIVND (reference sequence). CDR3 length: 14 amino acids. The V end lost 5 bases, the J end lost 3 bases, and 10 bases lay between the germline ends. The CDR3 protein is CASSFVSDTGELFF. The CDR3 DNA reads as TGTGCCAGTAGTTTCGTCAGCGACACCGGGGAGCTGTTTTTT.

The V call is TRBV15, the J call TRBJ2-7; the D call may be TRBD1 or TRBD2 (5 bases each). From germline, CDR1 is LNHNV and CDR2 YYDKDF (reference sequence). The CDR3 is made up of 14 amino acids. V lost 3 bases and J 3 bases, leaving 12 bases between the germline ends. CDR3 bases: TGTGCCACCAGCAGCGGGGACCGTCACTACGAGCAGTACTTC. Encoded protein: CATSSGDRHYEQYF.

The V gene is TRBV19, the J gene TRBJ2-5; 14 positions match TRBD2. This CDR3 has 18 residues. Germline loops: CDR1 LNHDA, CDR2 SQIVND (reference sequence). The junction had 8 bases not matched to a gene; V was cut back by 5 bases and J by 0 bases. The CDR3 sequence: CASSPGTSGGSYQETQYF. CDR3 DNA sequence: TGTGCCAGTAGTCCCGGGACTAGCGGGGGATCGTACCAAGAGACCCAGTACTTC.

The CDR3 DNA follows: TGTGCCAGCAGCCGGACTGTAGCCTCCTACAATGAGCAGTTCTTC. The encoded protein is CASSRTVASYNEQFF. V gene TRBV27 combines with J gene TRBJ2-1; TRBD2 is a possible D gene (5 bases). Trimming removed 6 bases from V and 0 bases from J, with 12 bases in between. The CDR3 length is 15 residues. Germline CDR1 is MNHEY and CDR2 is SMNVEV (reference sequence).

By share, this clone ranks as medium-sized. The genes are TRBV5-8 and TRBJ2-2; D is undetermined. Between the trimmed V and J ends, which lost 0 bases and 6 bases, there was a span of 9 bases. This CDR3 is built from 14 residues. The germline V gene has CDR1 SGHTS and CDR2 YDEGEE. CDR3 residues: CASSLAGAAGELFF. The CDR3 nucleotides are TGTGCCAGCAGCTTGGCCGGTGCGGCCGGGGAGCTGTTTTTT.

V gene TRBV6-5 combines with J gene TRBJ1-5; 8 bases match TRBD1. Germline V CDR1 and CDR2: MNHEY, SVGAGI. V was clipped by 6 bases and J by 6 bases; unmatched bases: 7. This CDR3 has 14 residues. The CDR3: CASSHRGSGQPQHF. CDR3 coding DNA: TGTGCCAGCAGCCACAGGGGGAGCGGTCAGCCCCAGCATTTT.

This clone occurred a few times. V and J are TRBV19 and TRBJ1-3, with a weak D call TRBD1 (5 bases). Trimming stripped 7 bases from V and 0 bases from J, with 13 bases between. CDR1 is LNHDA, CDR2 SQIVND, per germline (reference sequence). This CDR3 is built from 15 residues. The CDR3 here is CASTPRASSGNTIYF. DNA for the CDR3: TGTGCCAGTACCCCCAGGGCCAGCTCTGGAAACACCATATATTTT.

There are a few counts of this clone. The V and J genes are TRBV27 and TRBJ2-7; D unresolved. V lost 5 bases and J 3 bases, leaving 14 bases between the germline ends. In germline, CDR1 is MNHEY, CDR2 SMNVEV (reference sequence). This CDR3 contains 14 residues. The CDR3 coding sequence is TGTGCCAGCAGTGGTTCGTACAGAGGCTACGAGCAGTACTTC. Protein: CASSGSYRGYEQYF.

The chain joins TRBV19 to TRBJ2-6; D not certain. In germline, CDR1 is LNHDA, CDR2 SQIVND (reference sequence). This CDR3 region has 16 residues. The ends were cut back, 3 bases at V and 2 bases at J, with 11 bases in the middle. In DNA, the CDR3 is TGTGCCAGTAGTATTTGGAGTTCGACTGGGGCCAACGTCCTGACTTTC. This sequence encodes CASSIWSSTGANVLTF.

In this sample, this clone is medium-sized. The V gene is TRBV10-3, the J gene TRBJ1-2; perhaps TRBD1 as D (6 bases). This CDR3 contains 16 residues. Trimming pared 0 bases from V and 4 bases from J, leaving 15 bases between. Per the germline V gene, CDR1 is ENHRY and CDR2 is SYGVKD. The CDR3 nucleotides read TGTGCCATCAGTGAGTCCGGGGGGGCAAGGACCTATGGCTACACCTTC. Its translation is CAISESGGARTYGYTF.

Only a few counts were recorded for this clone. In DNA form, the CDR3 reads TGTGCCAGCAGCGCCGACAAGCTTTTCAATCAGCCCCAGCATTTT. Translation: CASSADKLFNQPQHF. The chain has TRBV7-8 and TRBJ1-5; D is undetermined. This CDR3 region has 15 residues. V dropped 5 bases and J dropped 3 bases, with 14 bases sitting between them. The germline CDR1 and CDR2 sequences are SGHVS and FQNEAQ. The full variable domain, with the rest looked up from reference TRBV7-8 and TRBJ1-5, is GAGVSQSPRYKVAKRGQDVALRCDPISGHVSLFWYQQALGQGPEFLTYFQNEAQLDKSGLPSDRFFAERPEGSVSTLKIQRTQQEDSAVYLCASSADKLFNQPQHFGDGTRLSIL.

The chain links TRBV13 to TRBJ1-6; 9 bases align to TRBD1. The germline gives CDR1 PRHDT, CDR2 FYEKMQ (reference sequence). With V trimmed by 4 bases and J by 10 bases, 8 bases remained unmatched. The CDR3 is made up of 15 amino acids. CDR3 amino acids: CASSSLTGGKSPLHF. Here the CDR3 DNA reads TGTGCCAGCAGCTCCCTGACAGGGGGTAAATCACCCCTCCACTTT.

The chain has TRBV6-5 and TRBJ1-2; D ambiguous. CDR1 and CDR2 (germline): MNHEY, SVGAGI. The CDR3 is made up of 11 amino acids. V was clipped by 6 bases and J by 4 bases, with 6 bases between them. This CDR3 reads CASRRGYGYTF. The CDR3 bases are TGTGCCAGCAGACGGGGCTATGGCTACACCTTC.

The CDR3 DNA reads TGTGCCAGCAGTGCACAGGGGCTTCAGAGATATAATTCACCCCTCCACTTT. It specifies CASSAQGLQRYNSPLHF. V gene TRBV6-1 combines with J gene TRBJ1-6; 7 bases map to TRBD1. The CDR3 loop spans 17 amino acids. V was pared by 4 bases and J by 4 bases, with 10 bases of the junction left unmatched. Germline CDR1 MNHNS, CDR2 SASEGT.

The V and J genes are TRBV14 and TRBJ1-3; D possibly corresponds to TRBD1 (5 bases). With 5 bases removed from V and 4 bases from J, the gap between germline ends came to 24 bases. From germline, CDR1 is SGHDN and CDR2 FVKESK. CDR3 length: 18 amino acids. The CDR3 nucleotides read TGTGCCAGCAGCACCAGCCTGGGGGGTGTTCGGTCGGGAAACACCATATATTTT. Protein product: CASSTSLGGVRSGNTIYF.

The CDR3 nucleotides are TGTGCCATCAGCGGGGGCGGGGTAATCTCCTACGAGCAGTACTTC. It yields the protein CAISGGGVISYEQYF. V usage is TRBV10-3 and J usage is TRBJ2-7, with D possibly called TRBD1 or TRBD2 (6 bases each). Per the germline V gene, CDR1 is ENHRY and CDR2 is SYGVKD. Trimming shortened V by 6 bases and J by 0 bases, and 15 bases separated the two germline ends. The CDR3 runs to 15 residues.

The V gene is TRBV9, the J gene TRBJ2-1, with TRBD1 matching over 8 bases. V gave up 3 bases and J gave up 2 bases; unmatched junction bases: 4. Germline CDR1 reads SGDLS; CDR2 reads YYNGEE. This CDR3 is built from 15 residues. CDR3 DNA sequence: TGTGCCAGCAGCGGACAGGGGTTGCCCTACAATGAGCAGTTCTTC. Translation gives CASSGQGLPYNEQFF.

The genes are TRBV4-2 and TRBJ1-6; no firm D call. Trimming pared 0 bases from V and 7 bases from J, leaving 13 bases between. The CDR3 loop spans 16 amino acids. The germline V gene encodes CDR1 LGHNA and CDR2 YNFKEQ. CDR3 protein: CASSQELVRLNSPLHF. CDR3 coding DNA: TGTGCCAGCAGCCAAGAATTAGTGAGGCTGAATTCACCCCTCCACTTT.

This clone appeared once. This chain links TRBV19 with TRBJ1-3; 8 bases line up with TRBD1. CDR3 length: 14 amino acids. The germline V gene has CDR1 LNHDA and CDR2 SQIVND (reference sequence). V lost 7 bases and J lost 3; bases outside the gene matches: 5. CDR3 amino acids: CASKATGVGNTIYF. CDR3 in DNA: TGTGCCAGTAAGGCGACAGGGGTTGGAAACACCATATATTTT.

The sample holds a few counts of this clone. The rearrangement joins TRBV5-1 to TRBJ2-2; 11 positions match TRBD2. Germline V gene sequence: CDR1 SGHRS, CDR2 YFSETQ. The CDR3 spans 16 residues. V was pared by 8 bases and J by 4 bases, with 10 bases of the junction left unmatched. DNA of the CDR3: TGCGCCAGTGGGGTAGCGGGGGGGCATGGCACCGGGGAGCTGTTTTTT. It specifies CASGVAGGHGTGELFF.

This clone occurred a few times. V and J are TRBV11-2 and TRBJ1-6; TRBD1 agrees at 8 bases. Losses at the gene ends were 0 bases for V and 7 bases for J; bases not matched to a gene: 8. The germline CDR1 and CDR2 sequences are SGHAT and FQNNGV. This CDR3 comprises 17 residues. The CDR3 loop is CASSLDPRTGSNSPLHF. CDR3 sequence (DNA): TGTGCCAGCAGCTTAGACCCCAGGACAGGGTCGAATTCACCCCTCCACTTT.

This clone showed up just a few times. V and J are TRBV13 and TRBJ1-6; maybe TRBD1 (6 bases). The CDR3 loop spans 17 amino acids. Between the trimmed V and J ends, which lost 4 bases and 4 bases, there was a span of 17 bases. Germline V gene lookup returns CDR1 PRHDT and CDR2 FYEKMQ (reference sequence). The CDR3 spells CASSSRQVLSYNSPLHF. CDR3 DNA sequence: TGTGCCAGCAGCTCAAGACAGGTCCTTTCTTATAATTCACCCCTCCACTTT.

The chain has TRBV18 and TRBJ1-2; D is unclear. The germline gives CDR1 KGHSH, CDR2 LQKENI. V was pared by 4 bases and J by 0 bases, with 12 bases between. The length of the CDR3 is 15 residues. The CDR3 is CASSHADSANYGYTF. Here the CDR3 DNA reads TGTGCCAGCTCACACGCAGACTCAGCTAACTATGGCTACACCTTC.

The rearrangement joins TRBV13 to TRBJ1-1; TRBD1 might be the D (5 bases). The CDR3 sequence is 16 residues long. V was trimmed by 1 base and J by 1 base, leaving 13 bases between them. Germline V CDR1 and CDR2: PRHDT, FYEKMQ (reference sequence). Here the CDR3 reads CASSLVRVRGNTEAFF. The CDR3 region has the DNA TGTGCCAGCAGCTTAGTTCGGGTAAGGGGGAACACTGAAGCTTTCTTT.

The CDR3 is CASRPEGNSPLHF. The DNA for the CDR3 is TGTGCCAGCAGACCAGAGGGGAATTCACCCCTCCACTTT. The chain employs TRBV6-5 and TRBJ1-6; D possibly corresponds to TRBD1 (5 bases). The CDR3 consists of 13 residues. V lost 6 bases and J 7 bases, leaving 10 bases between the germline ends. Per germline, CDR1 MNHEY and CDR2 SVGAGI.

V and J are TRBV5-4 and TRBJ2-3, with 9 nucleotides matching TRBD2. The CDR3 covers 19 residues. Per germline, CDR1 SGHNT and CDR2 YYREEE (reference sequence). The trim removed 4 bases at V and 4 bases at J, leaving 19 bases unmatched. CDR3 DNA sequence: TGTGCCAGCAGCCCCCGGGAAGGGTTGCGGGGGGGCCGAGCAGATACGCAGTATTTT. Residues: CASSPREGLRGGRADTQYF.

The J gene is TRBJ1-2, the V gene TRBV11-3; D call uncertain. V shed 5 bases and J shed 4 bases, with 14 bases lying between them. Germline V lookup: CDR1 SGHNT, CDR2 YENEEA. The CDR3 is 14 residues long. CDR3 nucleotide sequence: TGTGCCAGCAGCCCCCCCGGACGGAGCTATGGCTACACCTTC. Its translation is CASSPPGRSYGYTF.

V usage is TRBV2 and J usage is TRBJ2-7; D might be TRBD2 (7 bases). V shed 6 bases and J shed 7 bases, with 19 bases lying between them. This CDR3 is built from 14 residues. The germline V gene has CDR1 SNHLY and CDR2 FYNNEI. Here the CDR3 DNA reads TGTGCCAGCAGGGGGGGGGCCCCCGGGAGGGAGCAGTACTTC. Translated: CASRGGAPGREQYF.

The gene calls are TRBV18 and TRBJ1-5, with no clear D. Trimming pared 3 bases from V and 2 bases from J, leaving 11 bases between. The length of the CDR3 is 15 residues. Germline-derived CDR1 and CDR2 are KGHSH and LQKENI. CDR3 amino acids: CASSPGQKGNQPQHF. CDR3 sequence (DNA): TGTGCCAGCTCACCGGGTCAAAAGGGCAATCAGCCCCAGCATTTT.

The J gene is TRBJ1-1, the V gene TRBV11-2; unclear D gene. V lost 4 bases, J lost 1 base, and 7 bases lay in between. The CDR3 is 13 residues long. Germline V gene sequence: CDR1 SGHAT, CDR2 FQNNGV. The CDR3 region is CASSWDQNTEAFF. The CDR3 DNA reads as TGTGCCAGCAGCTGGGATCAGAACACTGAAGCTTTCTTT. The whole variable domain, remainder taken from reference TRBV11-2 and TRBJ1-1, is EAGVAQSPRYKIIEKRQSVAFWCNPISGHATLYWYQQILGQGPKLLIQFQNNGVVDDSQLPKDRFSAERLKGVDSTLKIQPAKLEDSAVYLCASSWDQNTEAFFGQGTRLTVV.